The TCR beta chain under discussion was sequenced for a study of metastatic and nonmetastatic thyroid tumors. On the study more broadly: Across blood and tumor or nodule tissue, repertoires from malignant and benign thyroid patients were compared with one another.

Not a single patient had been given any form of treatment at any point before undergoing thyroid surgery. Original analysis: The authors used CDR3 differences across clinicopathological groups to build a distant-metastasis classifier for papillary thyroid cancer. TCRdb re-clonotyped the PCR reads through MiXCR. In this record, the V and J calls reflect TCRdb's handling and not the investigators' own analysis. The table records tens of thousands of clones, about 18% of them present only once. General observations from the study: Malignant tumors reportedly showed significantly higher TCR beta diversity than benign nodules in both blood and tumor.

In its sample, this clone was seen many times. The antigen is not known. The CDR3 length is 13 residues. Trimming shortened V by 3 bases and J by 3 bases, and 11 bases separated the two germline ends. CDR1 is SQVTM and CDR2 is ANQGSEA in the germline V gene. The TCR originated in a male donor with papillary thyroid cancer or a benign thyroid nodule (not recorded which). Some clones in this sample may be carry-over from other donors' samples. The V and J genes are TRBV29-1 and TRBJ1-1, with D possibly matching TRBD1 (5 bases). Sequenced input: blood. CDR3 amino acids: CSVDITGYTEAFF. The DNA for the CDR3 is TGCAGCGTTGACATTACAGGTTACACTGAAGCTTTCTTT.